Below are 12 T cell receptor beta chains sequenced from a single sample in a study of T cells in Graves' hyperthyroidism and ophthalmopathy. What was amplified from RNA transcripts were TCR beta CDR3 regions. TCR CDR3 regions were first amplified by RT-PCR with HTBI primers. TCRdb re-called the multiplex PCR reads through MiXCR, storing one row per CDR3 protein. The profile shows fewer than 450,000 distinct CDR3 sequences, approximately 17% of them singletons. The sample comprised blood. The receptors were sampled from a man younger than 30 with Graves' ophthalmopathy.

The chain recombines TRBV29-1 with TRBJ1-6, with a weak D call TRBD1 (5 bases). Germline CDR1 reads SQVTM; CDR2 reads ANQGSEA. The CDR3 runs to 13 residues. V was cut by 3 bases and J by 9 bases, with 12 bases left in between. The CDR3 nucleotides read TGCAGCGTTGAGGTGTATAGGGGTTCACCCCTCCACTTT. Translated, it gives CSVEVYRGSPLHF.

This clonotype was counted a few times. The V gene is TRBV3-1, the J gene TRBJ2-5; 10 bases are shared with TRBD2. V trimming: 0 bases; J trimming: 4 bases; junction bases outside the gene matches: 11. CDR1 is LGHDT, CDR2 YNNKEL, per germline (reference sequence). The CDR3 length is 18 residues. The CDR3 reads CASSQDLPLAGEGETQYF. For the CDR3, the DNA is TGTGCCAGCAGCCAAGATCTCCCTCTAGCGGGGGAGGGAGAGACCCAGTACTTC.

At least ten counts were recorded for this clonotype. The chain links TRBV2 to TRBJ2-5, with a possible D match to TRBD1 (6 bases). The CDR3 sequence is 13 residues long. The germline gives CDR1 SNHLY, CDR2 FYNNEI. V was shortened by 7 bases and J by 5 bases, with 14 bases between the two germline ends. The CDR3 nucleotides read TGTGCCAGCAAAGGGACACCAACGGAGACCCAGTACTTC. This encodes CASKGTPTETQYF.

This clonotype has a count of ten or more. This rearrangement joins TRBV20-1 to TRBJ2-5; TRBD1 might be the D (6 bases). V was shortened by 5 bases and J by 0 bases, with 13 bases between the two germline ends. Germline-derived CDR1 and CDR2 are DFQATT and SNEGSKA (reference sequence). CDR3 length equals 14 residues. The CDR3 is CSAAYRVYQETQYF. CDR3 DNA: TGCAGTGCTGCTTACAGGGTGTACCAAGAGACCCAGTACTTC.

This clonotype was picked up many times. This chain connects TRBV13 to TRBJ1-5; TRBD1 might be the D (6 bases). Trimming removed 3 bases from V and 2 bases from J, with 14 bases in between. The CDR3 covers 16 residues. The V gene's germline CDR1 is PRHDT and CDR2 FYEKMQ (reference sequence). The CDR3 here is CASSLANRVGNQPQHF. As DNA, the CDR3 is TGTGCCAGCAGCTTGGCGAACAGGGTTGGCAATCAGCCCCAGCATTTT.

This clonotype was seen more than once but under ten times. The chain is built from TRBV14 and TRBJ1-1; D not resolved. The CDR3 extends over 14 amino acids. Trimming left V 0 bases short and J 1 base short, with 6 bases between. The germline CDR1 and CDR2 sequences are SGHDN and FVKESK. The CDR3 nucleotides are TGTGCCAGCAGCCAAGAACCGAAGAACACTGAAGCTTTCTTT. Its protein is CASSQEPKNTEAFF.

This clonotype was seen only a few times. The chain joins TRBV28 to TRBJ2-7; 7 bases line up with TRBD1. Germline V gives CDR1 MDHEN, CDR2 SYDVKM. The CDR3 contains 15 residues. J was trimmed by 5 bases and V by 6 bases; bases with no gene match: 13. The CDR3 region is CASSPFWGQINEQYF. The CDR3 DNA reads TGTGCCAGCAGCCCCTTTTGGGGACAGATTAACGAGCAGTACTTC.

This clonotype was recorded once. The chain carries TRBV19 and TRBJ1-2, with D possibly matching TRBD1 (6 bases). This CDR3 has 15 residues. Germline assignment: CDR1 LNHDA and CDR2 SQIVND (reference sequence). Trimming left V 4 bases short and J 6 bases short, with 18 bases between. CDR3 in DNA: TGTGCCAGTAGTAGATGGGACACGGTGACTAATGGCTACACCTTC. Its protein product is CASSRWDTVTNGYTF.

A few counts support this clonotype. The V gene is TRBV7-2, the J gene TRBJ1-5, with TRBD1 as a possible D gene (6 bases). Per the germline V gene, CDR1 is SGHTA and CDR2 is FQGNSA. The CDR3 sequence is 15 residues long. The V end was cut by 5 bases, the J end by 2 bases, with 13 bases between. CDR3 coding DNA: TGTGCCAGCAGCCCAGGGGTGGGGGGCAATCAGCCCCAGCATTTT. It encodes CASSPGVGGNQPQHF.

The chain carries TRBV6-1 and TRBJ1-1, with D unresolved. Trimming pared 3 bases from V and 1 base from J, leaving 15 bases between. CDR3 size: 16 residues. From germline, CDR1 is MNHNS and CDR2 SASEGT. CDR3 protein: CASSDAHSSPNTEAFF. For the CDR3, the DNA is TGTGCCAGCAGTGATGCCCACAGCTCGCCGAACACTGAAGCTTTCTTT.

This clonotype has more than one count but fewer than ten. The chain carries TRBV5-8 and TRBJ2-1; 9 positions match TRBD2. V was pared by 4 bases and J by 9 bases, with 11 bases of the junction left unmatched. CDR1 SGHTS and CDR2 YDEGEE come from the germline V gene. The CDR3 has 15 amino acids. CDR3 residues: CASSPVSGGRGEQFF. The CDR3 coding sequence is TGTGCCAGCAGCCCCGTGAGCGGGGGGCGGGGTGAGCAGTTCTTC.

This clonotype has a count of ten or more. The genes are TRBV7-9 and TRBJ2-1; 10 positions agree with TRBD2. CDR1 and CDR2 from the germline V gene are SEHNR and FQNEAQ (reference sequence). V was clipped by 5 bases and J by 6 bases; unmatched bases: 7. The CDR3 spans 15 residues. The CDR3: CASSPELAGTNEQFF. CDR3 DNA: TGTGCCAGCAGCCCAGAACTAGCGGGGACCAATGAGCAGTTCTTC. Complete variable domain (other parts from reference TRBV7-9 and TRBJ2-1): DTGVSQNPRHKITKRGQNVTFRCDPISEHNRLYWYRQTLGQGPEFLTYFQNEAQLEKSRLLSDRFSAERPKGSFSTLEIQRTEQGDSAMYLCASSPELAGTNEQFFGPGTRLTVL.